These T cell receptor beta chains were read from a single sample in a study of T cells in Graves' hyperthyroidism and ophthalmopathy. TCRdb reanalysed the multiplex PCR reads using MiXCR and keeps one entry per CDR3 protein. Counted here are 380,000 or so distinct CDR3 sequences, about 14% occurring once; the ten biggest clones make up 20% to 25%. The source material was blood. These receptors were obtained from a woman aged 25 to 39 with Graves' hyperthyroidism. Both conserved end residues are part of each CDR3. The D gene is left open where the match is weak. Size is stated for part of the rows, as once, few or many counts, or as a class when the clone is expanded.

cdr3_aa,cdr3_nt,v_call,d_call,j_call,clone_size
CASRGVTPNEQFF,TGTGCCAGCCGAGGGGTAACCCCCAATGAGCAGTTCTTC,TRBV6-1,NA,TRBJ2-1,few
CACANTGSVIYGYTF,TGTGCCTGCGCGAACACAGGGTCGGTGATCTATGGCTACACCTTC,TRBV6-2/TRBV6-3,NA,TRBJ1-2,once
CSVGTGSSQGTQYF,TGCAGCGTTGGGACAGGAAGCAGTCAAGGGACCCAGTACTTC,TRBV29-1,TRBD1,TRBJ2-5,NA
CASVRGSSYEQYF,TGTGCCTCCGTCCGGGGGAGCTCCTACGAGCAGTACTTC,TRBV30,NA,TRBJ2-7,NA
CSATGMRIQETQYF,TGCAGTGCCACCGGGATGAGGATCCAAGAGACCCAGTACTTC,TRBV20-1,NA,TRBJ2-5,few
CGAEPGGAGTDTQYF,TGCGGCGCCGAACCAGGGGGCGCGGGCACAGATACGCAGTATTTT,TRBV29-1,TRBD1,TRBJ2-3,NA
CSVDSGTSGNSGANVLTF,TGCAGCGTTGATTCCGGGACTAGCGGGAACTCTGGGGCCAACGTCCTGACTTTC,TRBV29-1,TRBD2,TRBJ2-6,NA
CASRRTYERPDTQYF,TGTGCCAGCAGGCGGACATACGAACGCCCAGATACGCAGTATTTT,TRBV28,NA,TRBJ2-3,many
CASSLGGGGNTDTQYF,TGTGCCAGCAGTTTAGGCGGGGGCGGAAACACAGATACGCAGTATTTT,TRBV27,NA,TRBJ2-3,many
CASSRLGSDTQYF,TGTGCCAGCAGTCGTTTAGGTTCCGATACGCAGTATTTT,TRBV27,NA,TRBJ2-3,many
CSARAIQEQQETQYF,TGCAGTGCTAGAGCGATACAGGAACAACAAGAGACCCAGTACTTC,TRBV20-1,NA,TRBJ2-5,few
CASSFEGRETQYF,TGCGCCAGCAGCTTTGAGGGACGGGAGACCCAGTACTTC,TRBV5-1,NA,TRBJ2-5,few
CASSSEGRGAHEQFF,TGTGCCAGCAGTTCCGAGGGAAGGGGTGCCCATGAGCAGTTCTTC,TRBV7-9,NA,TRBJ2-1,many
CSAQRRLAGLYNEQFF,TGCAGTGCCCAGAGACGTCTAGCGGGGCTATACAATGAGCAGTTCTTC,TRBV20-1,TRBD2,TRBJ2-1,once
CASSSGRDLNEKLFF,TGTGCCAGCAGCTCAGGACGGGACCTTAATGAAAAACTGTTTTTT,TRBV7-8,NA,TRBJ1-4,NA
CASSVVAGASYNEQFF,TGTGCCAGCAGCGTTGTAGCGGGAGCGTCCTACAATGAGCAGTTCTTC,TRBV9,TRBD2,TRBJ2-1,few
CASNSGSQQNGYTF,TGTGCCAGCAATTCCGGCAGCCAACAAAATGGCTACACCTTC,TRBV2,NA,TRBJ1-2,many
CASSAGLAGVDTRYF,TGTGCCAGCAGTGCTGGGTTAGCGGGAGTTGATACGCGGTATTTT,TRBV2,TRBD2,TRBJ2-3,NA
CASSVAGDLYEQYF,TGTGCCAGCAGCGTAGCGGGGGATCTCTACGAGCAGTACTTC,TRBV25-1,TRBD2,TRBJ2-7,few
CSASAPTSGTLDAEQYF,TGCAGTGCTAGCGCCCCAACTAGCGGGACTTTGGACGCGGAGCAGTACTTC,TRBV20-1,TRBD2,TRBJ2-7,many
CASRRTENTEAFF,TGTGCCAGCAGACGGACGGAGAACACTGAAGCTTTCTTT,TRBV6-2/TRBV6-3,NA,TRBJ1-1,NA
CSVVNSQETQYF,TGCAGCGTTGTTAACAGTCAAGAGACCCAGTACTTC,TRBV29-1,NA,TRBJ2-5,few
CASSAYSQGAIEQFF,TGTGCCAGCAGCGCCTACAGTCAGGGGGCTATTGAGCAGTTCTTC,TRBV7-2,TRBD1,TRBJ2-1,many
CASSPPIRPPTYYNEQFF,TGTGCCAGCTCACCACCGATACGTCCCCCGACTTACTACAATGAGCAGTTCTTC,TRBV18,NA,TRBJ2-1,few
CASSLSGPKVYGYTF,TGTGCCAGCAGCTTAAGTGGGCCGAAAGTTTATGGCTACACCTTC,TRBV11-2,NA,TRBJ1-2,many
CASSSPEGGSGNTIYF,TGTGCCAGCAGCTCGCCCGAAGGAGGCTCTGGAAACACCATATATTTT,TRBV7-9,NA,TRBJ1-3,few
CASSQDRLAGVGEQFF,TGCGCCAGCAGCCAAGATAGACTAGCGGGAGTTGGTGAGCAGTTCTTC,TRBV4-1,TRBD2,TRBJ2-1,NA
CSARVHGYTF,TGCAGTGCTCGAGTGCATGGCTACACCTTC,TRBV20-1,NA,TRBJ1-2,NA
CASSLEEAYEQYF,TGTGCCAGCAGCTTGGAAGAAGCCTACGAGCAGTACTTC,TRBV7-6,NA,TRBJ2-7,many
CASSVELFTDTQYF,TGTGCCAGCAGCGTAGAACTATTCACAGATACGCAGTATTTT,TRBV9,NA,TRBJ2-3,few
CASSPFTSGRIEQFF,TGTGCCAGCTCACCATTCACTAGCGGGAGGATAGAGCAGTTCTTC,TRBV18,TRBD2,TRBJ2-1,once
CSARDERGPGNNEQFF,TGCAGTGCTAGAGATGAACGCGGCCCCGGTAACAATGAGCAGTTCTTC,TRBV20-1,NA,TRBJ2-1,many
CASLAYNEQFF,TGTGCCAGCTTGGCTTACAATGAGCAGTTCTTC,TRBV28,NA,TRBJ2-1,many
CASSGWDRPYEQYF,TGTGCCAGCAGTGGGTGGGACCGACCCTACGAGCAGTACTTC,TRBV6-2/TRBV6-3,NA,TRBJ2-7,NA
CRAQATTYNEQFF,TGCAGGGCACAAGCCACCACCTACAATGAGCAGTTCTTC,TRBV20-1,NA,TRBJ2-1,many
CASSFGDRRQETQYF,TGTGCCAGCAGTTTTGGCGACAGGCGGCAAGAGACCCAGTACTTC,TRBV6-2/TRBV6-3,NA,TRBJ2-5,many
CASSLNVYGTTYEQYF,TGTGCCAGCAGCCTTAACGTCTACGGGACCACCTACGAGCAGTACTTC,TRBV14,NA,TRBJ2-7,few
CAISESNAGGFWTDTQYF,TGTGCCATCAGTGAGTCGAATGCTGGAGGGTTTTGGACAGATACGCAGTATTTT,TRBV10-3,NA,TRBJ2-3,NA
CASSLVGAGTDTQYF,TGCGCCAGCAGCTTGGTGGGAGCTGGAACAGATACGCAGTATTTT,TRBV5-1,NA,TRBJ2-3,many
CSYEGGLSGANVLTF,TGCAGCTACGAGGGCGGTTTGTCTGGGGCCAACGTCCTGACTTTC,TRBV29-1,NA,TRBJ2-6,NA
CATSRESLNYGYTF,TGTGCCACCAGCAGAGAGTCTCTAAACTATGGCTACACCTTC,TRBV15,NA,TRBJ1-2,many